The clone carrying this T cell receptor beta chain came up once. These data originate in a study of blood T cell repertoires in COVID-19. Study background: Specimens from acute and convalescent COVID-19 originated in the United States, Italy and Spain. T cells, B-cell-depleted T cells, or PBMCs provided the cDNA or gDNA that served as material.

Measured with immunoSEQ multiplex PCR; TCRdb has only the in-frame clones, and not every one. The table lists under 80,000 clones, 83% of them singletons. The V gene lost 5 bases and the J gene lost 4 bases, with 14 bases spanning the gap. CDR1 is SEHNR and CDR2 is FQNEAQ in the germline V gene (reference sequence). This CDR3 comprises 15 residues. Sequencing was done on a sample of peripheral blood. This TCR came from a woman in her fifties or sixties with acute or convalescent COVID-19. The chain links TRBV7-9 to TRBJ2-2, with unresolved D. This CDR3 reads CASSAKSGPTGELFF. The CDR3 DNA sequence: TGTGCCAGCAGCGCCAAATCGGGTCCCACCGGGGAGCTGTTTTTT.